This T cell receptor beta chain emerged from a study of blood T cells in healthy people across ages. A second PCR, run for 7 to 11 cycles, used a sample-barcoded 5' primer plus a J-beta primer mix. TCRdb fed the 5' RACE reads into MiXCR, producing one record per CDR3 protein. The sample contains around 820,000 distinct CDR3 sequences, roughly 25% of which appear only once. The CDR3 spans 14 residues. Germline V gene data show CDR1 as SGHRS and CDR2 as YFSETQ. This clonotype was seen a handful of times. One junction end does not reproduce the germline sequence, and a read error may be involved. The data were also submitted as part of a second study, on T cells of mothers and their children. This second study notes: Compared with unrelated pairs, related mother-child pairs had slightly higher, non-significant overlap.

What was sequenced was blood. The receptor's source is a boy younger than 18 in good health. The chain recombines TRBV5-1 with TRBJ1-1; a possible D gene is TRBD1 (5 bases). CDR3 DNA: TGCGCCGGCAGGGTACGAGGCCTGAACACTGAAGCTTTCTTT. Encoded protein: CAGRVRGLNTEAFF.